The 5 T cell receptor beta chains given below trace back to one sample, sequenced in a study of T cell responses to AZD1222 COVID-19 vaccine. Assay used: immunoSEQ multiplex PCR; TCRdb lists only in-frame clones, some missing. The table records about 97,000 clones, more than 85% of them present only once. The sequenced sample was peripheral blood, obtained on day 0 of AZD1222 vaccination. The receptors here all came from an adult in good health.

The V call is TRBV12-3 or TRBV12-4, the J call TRBJ1-5; no clear D. The CDR3 runs to 13 residues. V dropped 5 bases and J dropped 5 bases, with 10 bases sitting between them. CDR3 residues: CASSNLEDQPQHF. DNA of the CDR3: TGTGCCAGCAGTAACCTCGAGGATCAGCCCCAGCATTTT.

The chain employs TRBV19 and TRBJ1-2; no clear D. CDR3 length: 13 residues. CDR1 and CDR2 (germline): LNHDA, SQIVND (reference sequence). Trimming took off 10 bases at V and 8 bases at J, with 20 bases between the two ends. The CDR3 region is CATRQGRQFGYTF. In nucleotides, the CDR3 is TGTGCCACCCGACAAGGGAGGCAATTCGGCTACACCTTC. The whole variable domain, filled in from reference TRBV19 and TRBJ1-2, reads DGGITQSPKYLFRKEGQNVTLSCEQNLNHDAMYWYRQDPGQGLRLIYYSQIVNDFQKGDIAEGYSVSREKKESFPLTVTSAQKNPTAFYLCATRQGRQFGYTFGSGTRLTVV.

The chain links TRBV27 to TRBJ2-1; 12 bases agree with TRBD2. Germline V gene sequence: CDR1 MNHEY, CDR2 SMNVEV (reference sequence). Unmatched junction bases numbered 7, after V lost 2 bases and J lost 8 bases. This CDR3 spans 16 amino acids. CDR3 loop: CASSLLAGGSWDEQFF. The DNA for the CDR3 is TGTGCCAGCAGTTTACTAGCGGGAGGGTCATGGGATGAGCAGTTCTTC.

The chain has TRBV9 and TRBJ2-7; 9 nucleotides line up with TRBD2. Trimming cost V 0 bases and J 2 bases; bases outside gene matches: 9. This CDR3 contains 17 residues. Germline V gene lookup returns CDR1 SGDLS and CDR2 YYNGEE. The DNA for the CDR3 is TGTGCCAGCAGCGTAGCGGCGGGAGGGATTCCCCCCTACGAGCAGTACTTC. Translated: CASSVAAGGIPPYEQYF.

This clone has only a few counts. This chain joins TRBV4-2 and TRBJ1-4; no firm D call. The germline V and J ends were trimmed by 4 bases and 3 bases, with 12 bases remaining between them. Germline-derived CDR1 and CDR2 are LGHNA and YNFKEQ. This CDR3 is built from 15 residues. The CDR3 protein is CASSPRLEANEKLFF. For the CDR3, the DNA is TGTGCCAGCAGCCCCCGCCTGGAGGCTAATGAAAAACTGTTTTTT.